The 29 T cell receptor beta chains presented below share a single source sample, sequenced in a study of cytomegalovirus exposure and HLA in healthy donors. PCR involved 60 Vbeta and 13 Jbeta primers. Clones were sequenced by immunoSEQ multiplex PCR, and TCRdb holds only the in-frame ones, with some missing. This table lists some 41,000 clones. Sequenced input: PBMCs. The origin of the receptors is a male donor in good health and CMV-seronegative.

V gene TRBV29-1 combines with J gene TRBJ2-2, with a tentative D call TRBD1 (6 bases). This CDR3 is built from 12 residues. CDR1 and CDR2 (germline): SQVTM, ANQGSEA. V was shortened by 6 bases and J by 5 bases, with 10 bases between the two germline ends. DNA for the CDR3: TGCAGCGTCTTACAGGGAACCGGGGAGCTGTTTTTT. Translated, it gives CSVLQGTGELFF.

The chain is built from TRBV12-5 and TRBJ2-7; D remains unclear. The CDR3 totals 14 residues. The V gene lost 5 bases and the J gene lost 2 bases, with 13 bases spanning the gap. Per germline, CDR1 LGHNT and CDR2 FRNRAP. The CDR3 DNA reads TGTGCTAGTGGTCCAAAATTGGGCACCTACGAGCAGTACTTC. This codes for CASGPKLGTYEQYF.

The CDR3 region has the DNA TGTGCCAGCAGTAACCCCGGGACAGGGATCACTGAAGCTTTCTTT. This codes for CASSNPGTGITEAFF. The chain recombines TRBV2 with TRBJ1-1; 9 bases match TRBD1. V was clipped by 5 bases and J by 4 bases; unmatched bases: 8. The CDR3 contains 15 residues. Germline V gene lookup returns CDR1 SNHLY and CDR2 FYNNEI.

The rearrangement uses TRBV9 and TRBJ2-3; 9 bases fit TRBD2. Germline CDR1 reads SGDLS; CDR2 reads YYNGEE. CDR3 length: 16 residues. V lost 0 bases, J lost 3 bases, and 5 bases stayed unmatched. The CDR3 reads CASSVARSGGTDTQYF. In DNA, the CDR3 is TGTGCCAGCAGCGTAGCTAGGAGCGGGGGGACAGATACGCAGTATTTT. Full variable domain (remainder filled in from reference TRBV9 and TRBJ2-3): DSGVTQTPKHLITATGQRVTLRCSPRSGDLSVYWYQQSLDQGLQFLIQYYNGEERAKGNILERFSAQQFPDLHSELNLSSLELGDSALYFCASSVARSGGTDTQYFGPGTRLTVL.

J is TRBJ2-7 and V is TRBV6-1; D uncertain. Deletions cut 0 bases from V and 9 bases from J, with 15 bases between. CDR3 length: 14 residues. Germline V lookup: CDR1 MNHNS, CDR2 SASEGT. For the CDR3, the DNA is TGTGCCAGCAGTGAAGCGCTTGCAAGCTTGTCGCAGTACTTC. Translated: CASSEALASLSQYF.

With respect to this clone: The junction departs from germline at one end; a sequencing error may be responsible. The chain recombines TRBV6-5 with TRBJ2-7, with TRBD1 matching 7 bases. This CDR3 has 12 residues. Germline-derived CDR1 and CDR2 are MNHEY and SVGAGI. This CDR3 reads CASSRTGYKQYF. The CDR3 bases are TGTGCCAGCAGCCGGACAGGCTACAAGCAGTACTTC.

V gene TRBV7-9 combines with J gene TRBJ2-5, with 7 bases identical to TRBD1. The V gene end was trimmed by 5 bases and the J gene end by 2 bases; junction bases not matched to a gene: 5. From germline, CDR1 is SEHNR and CDR2 FQNEAQ (reference sequence). CDR3 length equals 14 residues. The CDR3 bases are TGTGCCAGCAGCGCGACAGGGCGGCAAGAGACCCAGTACTTC. It translates to CASSATGRQETQYF.

This sequence joins TRBV5-1 and TRBJ2-7; TRBD1 matches 11 bases. This CDR3 region has 16 residues. The germline CDR1 and CDR2 sequences are SGHRS and YFSETQ. With 3 bases clipped from V and 3 bases from J, the junction kept 8 bases outside the gene matches. CDR3 bases: TGCGCCAGCAGCTACTCAGCCGGGACAGGGGGCTACGAGCAGTACTTC. It yields the protein CASSYSAGTGGYEQYF.

V gene TRBV6-1 combines with J gene TRBJ1-5; D gene uncertain. Between the trimmed V and J ends, which lost 4 bases and 4 bases, there was a span of 11 bases. The CDR3 is 14 amino acids. From germline, CDR1 is MNHNS and CDR2 SASEGT. The CDR3 here is CASSAGQPNQPQHF. CDR3 DNA sequence: TGTGCCAGCAGTGCTGGGCAGCCTAATCAGCCCCAGCATTTT.

This rearrangement joins TRBV5-1 to TRBJ2-1, with D tentatively TRBD1 (6 bases). CDR1 is SGHRS, CDR2 YFSETQ, per germline. This CDR3 spans 16 amino acids. Trimming shortened V by 4 bases and J by 2 bases, and 16 bases separated the two germline ends. The CDR3 region is CASSGAWGRTYNEQFF. The CDR3 DNA reads as TGCGCCAGCAGCGGGGCTTGGGGGCGAACCTACAATGAGCAGTTCTTC.

CDR3 residues: CASSTPGLAGGRGNEQFF. In DNA, the CDR3 is TGTGCCAGCAGCACCCCGGGACTAGCGGGGGGAAGGGGCAATGAGCAGTTCTTC. The V call is TRBV7-9, the J call TRBJ2-1, with TRBD2 identical over 15 bases. The junction had 11 bases not matched to a gene; V was cut back by 5 bases and J by 6 bases. Per germline, CDR1 SEHNR and CDR2 FQNEAQ (reference sequence). The CDR3 runs 18 residues.

The chain links TRBV11-2 to TRBJ1-5; D is unclear. The CDR3 has 15 residues. Germline CDR1 reads SGHAT; CDR2 reads FQNNGV. V dropped 1 base and J dropped 4 bases, with 11 bases sitting between them. The DNA for the CDR3 is TGTGCCAGCAGCTTAGTATCGGGGTTAAATCAGCCCCAGCATTTT. This translates into CASSLVSGLNQPQHF. Full variable domain (remainder filled in from reference TRBV11-2 and TRBJ1-5): EAGVAQSPRYKIIEKRQSVAFWCNPISGHATLYWYQQILGQGPKLLIQFQNNGVVDDSQLPKDRFSAERLKGVDSTLKIQPAKLEDSAVYLCASSLVSGLNQPQHFGDGTRLSIL.

The chain couples TRBV19 to TRBJ1-2, with a tentative D call TRBD1 (6 bases). The V and J ends lost 6 bases and 4 bases respectively, with 15 bases between them. Per the germline V gene, CDR1 is LNHDA and CDR2 is SQIVND (reference sequence). The CDR3 has 14 amino acids. The CDR3 loop is CASRPTGPIYGYTF. The CDR3 nucleotides read TGTGCCAGTAGGCCGACAGGTCCGATCTATGGCTACACCTTC.

The chain has TRBV11-2 and TRBJ2-7; D may be TRBD1 (5 bases). Germline CDR1 SGHAT, CDR2 FQNNGV. The CDR3 has 14 residues. The V and J ends lost 1 base and 3 bases respectively, with 10 bases between them. Here the CDR3 reads CASSLGGPIYEQYF. The CDR3 DNA sequence: TGTGCCAGCAGCTTAGGGGGCCCGATCTACGAGCAGTACTTC.

V is TRBV2 and J is TRBJ2-7, with 8 bases that match TRBD1. The CDR3 extends over 12 amino acids. With 5 bases clipped from V and 6 bases from J, the junction kept 3 bases outside the gene matches. Germline CDR1 SNHLY, CDR2 FYNNEI. DNA for the CDR3: TGTGCCAGCAGTAAAGACAGGGGCGAGCAGTACTTC. Residues: CASSKDRGEQYF.

The chain carries TRBV11-2 and TRBJ1-2; TRBD1 might be the D (6 bases). Germline-derived CDR1 and CDR2 are SGHAT and FQNNGV. Trimming shortened V by 0 bases and J by 3 bases, and 17 bases separated the two germline ends. The CDR3 has 17 amino acids. CDR3 sequence reads: CASSLEPGHSLYYGYTF. For the CDR3, the DNA is TGTGCCAGCAGCTTAGAGCCGGGACACTCCCTATACTATGGCTACACCTTC.

The chain recombines TRBV5-6 with TRBJ2-7; the D is unclear. V was cut by 0 bases and J by 6 bases, with 4 bases left in between. CDR3 length equals 11 residues. Germline-derived CDR1 and CDR2 are SGHDT and YYEEEE. As DNA, the CDR3 is TGTGCCAGCAGCTTGGCCGTCGAGCAGTACTTC. It translates to CASSLAVEQYF.

The chain uses TRBV2 and TRBJ2-6, with D maybe TRBD2 (5 bases). This CDR3 is 16 amino acids long. The V gene's germline CDR1 is SNHLY and CDR2 FYNNEI. With 8 bases removed from V and 4 bases from J, the gap between germline ends came to 18 bases. The CDR3 sequence is CASLAFGLRGANVLTF. In DNA form, the CDR3 reads TGTGCCAGCCTAGCCTTTGGCCTTCGGGGGGCCAACGTCCTGACTTTC.

V gene TRBV6-5 combines with J gene TRBJ1-4; 8 nucleotides match TRBD1. This CDR3 is 14 amino acids long. V was pared by 5 bases and J by 10 bases, with 9 bases of the junction left unmatched. Germline CDR1 is MNHEY and CDR2 is SVGAGI. CDR3 loop: CASSLDRGRGKLFF. As DNA, the CDR3 is TGTGCCAGCAGTCTCGACAGGGGACGCGGAAAACTGTTTTTT.

The chain carries TRBV25-1 and TRBJ2-6, with 7 bases fitting TRBD2. Trimming took 3 bases from V and 3 from J; bases not matched to a gene: 5. This CDR3 comprises 16 residues. The germline V gene encodes CDR1 MGHDK and CDR2 SYGVNS. The CDR3 DNA reads as TGTGCCAGCAGTGATGGGGGGGGGTTTGGGGCCAACGTCCTGACTTTC. Translating it yields CASSDGGGFGANVLTF.

The chain links TRBV11-2 to TRBJ2-7; 10 bases fit TRBD2. This CDR3 has 17 amino acids. Germline-derived CDR1 and CDR2 are SGHAT and FQNNGV. After removal of 1 base from V and 0 bases from J, the junction contained 6 bases not matched to a gene. Written as DNA, the CDR3 is TGTGCCAGCAGCTTAGGTAGCGGGGGGCTTAGCTCCTACGAGCAGTACTTC. Residues: CASSLGSGGLSSYEQYF.

The chain has TRBV7-9 and TRBJ1-4; 7 bases map to TRBD1. The length of the CDR3 is 14 residues. With 7 bases clipped from V and 8 bases from J, the junction kept 10 bases outside the gene matches. Germline assignment: CDR1 SEHNR and CDR2 FQNEAQ (reference sequence). The CDR3 is CASTRTGDFEKLFF. Here the CDR3 DNA reads TGTGCCAGCACCAGAACAGGGGATTTCGAAAAACTGTTTTTT.

The V call is TRBV6-5, the J call TRBJ2-1; weak D call: TRBD2 (5 bases). Trimming took 0 bases from V and 6 from J, leaving 9 bases between them. The CDR3 is 14 residues long. Germline CDR1 and CDR2: MNHEY and SVGAGI. The CDR3 sequence is CASSYSRVVNEQFF. The CDR3 nucleotides are TGTGCCAGCAGTTACTCGAGGGTAGTCAATGAGCAGTTCTTC.

This rearrangement joins TRBV5-4 to TRBJ1-3; 8 bases are shared with TRBD1. V dropped 2 bases and J dropped 2; count of bases not matched to a gene: 3. The V gene's germline CDR1 is SGHNT and CDR2 YYREEE (reference sequence). The CDR3 has 15 residues. Written as DNA, the CDR3 is TGTGCCAGCAGCTTAGACAGGGGAACTGGAAACACCATATATTTT. Translation gives CASSLDRGTGNTIYF.

The V call is TRBV5-1, the J call TRBJ2-5; possible D gene TRBD2, 6 bases. Germline CDR1 and CDR2: SGHRS and YFSETQ. V was cut by 1 base and J by 4 bases, with 20 bases left in between. CDR3 length equals 17 residues. CDR3 sequence reads: CASSLWEAIGGPETQYF. The CDR3, as DNA: TGCGCCAGCAGCTTGTGGGAGGCCATTGGGGGTCCAGAGACCCAGTACTTC. The entire variable domain, with the rest obtained from reference TRBV5-1 and TRBJ2-5, is as follows: KAGVTQTPRYLIKTRGQQVTLSCSPISGHRSVSWYQQTPGQGLQFLFEYFSETQRNKGNFPGRFSGRQFSNSRSEMNVSTLELGDSALYLCASSLWEAIGGPETQYFGPGTRLLVL.

CDR3 sequence reads: CASSEAVGANYGYTF. Written as DNA, the CDR3 is TGTGCCAGCAGTGAAGCGGTCGGAGCTAACTATGGCTACACCTTC. This chain joins TRBV6-1 and TRBJ1-2; no definite D call. V was cut by 0 bases and J by 0 bases, with 8 bases left in between. The CDR3 extends over 15 amino acids. Germline loops: CDR1 MNHNS, CDR2 SASEGT.

The chain combines TRBV19 with TRBJ2-3; 10 nucleotides line up with TRBD1. V lost 5 bases to trimming and J lost 3 bases; unmatched junction nucleotides: 11. This CDR3 spans 17 amino acids. Per germline, CDR1 LNHDA and CDR2 SQIVND (reference sequence). The CDR3 DNA sequence: TGTGCCAGTAGTCGCAGCGGACCGGGACAGGGGACAGATACGCAGTATTTT. Its protein product is CASSRSGPGQGTDTQYF.

The rearrangement links TRBV2 to TRBJ2-7; 9 bases map to TRBD1. The germline gives CDR1 SNHLY, CDR2 FYNNEI. This CDR3 has 16 amino acids. Trimming at V came to 7 bases and at J to 7 bases, leaving 17 bases not matched to a gene. The CDR3 loop is CASIFGGTGTFGEQYF. For the CDR3, the DNA is TGTGCCAGCATCTTTGGCGGGACAGGGACTTTTGGGGAGCAGTACTTC.

Regarding this clone: The same CDR3 can be traced to other DNA sequences in this sample. V is TRBV7-2 and J is TRBJ1-5; D not certain. Per germline, CDR1 SGHTA and CDR2 FQGNSA. CDR3 length: 17 residues. Trimming pared 1 base from V and 0 bases from J, leaving 13 bases between. In DNA form, the CDR3 reads TGTGCCAGCAGCTTAGGCTTGTCAGTTTATAGCAATCAGCCCCAGCATTTT. Translation: CASSLGLSVYSNQPQHF.